The count of the clone carrying this T cell receptor (beta chain) is one. Per the original methods: Estimated nucleated cell counts came from reference gene primer amplification. The protocol was immunoSEQ multiplex PCR, while the TCRdb copy is restricted to in-frame clones and leaves out a portion. D and trimming come from the DNA, and the V and J calls and clone size come from that table. There are a few hundred thousand clones in the sample; over 75% occur only once, and around 1.7% lies in the top ten. Adults between roughly 18 and 95 years of age took part from 24 US areas. For recovered donors of Cohort 3, there were two negative PCRs, clearance, or symptom resolution. The source of the sample is a study of blood T cell repertoires in COVID-19. Study-level background: Material from acute and convalescent COVID-19 was sourced from the United States, Italy and Spain.

CDR3 size: 13 residues. Trimming removed 2 bases from V and 2 bases from J, with 10 bases in between. CDR1 and CDR2 (germline): GTSNPN, SVGIG (reference sequence). The chain couples TRBV30 to TRBJ2-7, with TRBD2 as a possible D gene (5 bases). The sequence was obtained from a man between 35 and 55 years old who had recovered from COVID-19. Sample: PBMCs or T cells enriched from blood (not recorded which). CDR3 in amino acids: CAWSLASPYEQYF. The CDR3 nucleotides are TGTGCCTGGAGTTTAGCGAGCCCCTACGAGCAGTACTTC.